The rows below give T cell receptor beta chains drawn from one sample of a study of control samples from healthy donors and cancer patients. Some clones are missing from TCRdb's copy, which holds only in-frame ones; the method was immunoSEQ multiplex PCR. The sample lists about 160,000 clones, roughly 94% occurring once. The sequenced material came from PBMCs. The receptors shown here come from a man between 60 and 75 years old with colorectal cancer. Both conserved end residues are part of each CDR3. The order of the fields is V gene, D gene, clone size, J gene, CDR3 DNA, CDR3 protein. D genes are given only for firm matches. Not every row has a clone size; where given, it reads once, few, many or a size class.

TRBV9	TRBD1	NA	TRBJ1-6	TGTGCCAGCAGCGTAGACAGGGGTAATTCACCCCTCCACTTT	CASSVDRGNSPLHF
TRBV5-6	NA	few	TRBJ1-2	TGTGCCAGCAGCTTGGGGGGGAAAGGTGGAGACGGCTACACCTTC	CASSLGGKGGDGYTF
TRBV11-1	NA	NA	TRBJ2-7	TGCGCCAGCAGCTTAGTGCGGGACGGCTCCTACGAGCAGTACTTC	CASSLVRDGSYEQYF
TRBV27	NA	NA	TRBJ2-7	TGTGCCAGCAGTTTAGGCGGGGGCCATTACGAGCAGTACTTC	CASSLGGGHYEQYF
TRBV4-3	TRBD1	NA	TRBJ1-2	TGCGCCAGCAGCCAGGGACAGGGGGCGGAGGGCTACACCTTC	CASSQGQGAEGYTF
TRBV9	NA	NA	TRBJ2-2	TGTGCCAGCAGCGTAGTTACAGGGAACACCGGGGAGCTGTTTTTT	CASSVVTGNTGELFF
TRBV2	TRBD1	once	TRBJ1-1	TGTGCCAGCATCCGGGACAGTAGGCTTTCTAACACTGAAGCTTTCTTT	CASIRDSRLSNTEAFF
TRBV5-6	NA	NA	TRBJ1-5	TGTGCCAGCACGTTGGGGGGGACTCAGCCCCAGCATTTT	CASTLGGTQPQHF
TRBV6-2/TRBV6-3	NA	NA	TRBJ2-7	TGTGCCAGCAGTTATAACACACAGGGTCGAAGCTCCTACGAGCAGTACTTC	CASSYNTQGRSSYEQYF
TRBV14	NA	NA	TRBJ2-2	TGTGCCAGCAGCCAGGGCGGGGCCGGGGAGCTGTTTTTT	CASSQGGAGELFF
TRBV2	TRBD1	NA	TRBJ1-2	TGTGCCAGCAGTGTGGACAGGGATTATGGCTACACCTTC	CASSVDRDYGYTF
TRBV5-6	TRBD1	NA	TRBJ1-5	TGTGCCAGCAGCTTAGCGGACAGGGCCCAGCCCCAGCATTTT	CASSLADRAQPQHF
TRBV19	NA	NA	TRBJ1-1	TGTGCCAGTAGTATGGGGGGCAGCTTGAACACTGAAGCTTTCTTT	CASSMGGSLNTEAFF
TRBV2	NA	once	TRBJ2-3	TGTGCCAGCATCCGCGGTGGTGGAAGGCCAGATACGCAGTATTTT	CASIRGGGRPDTQYF
TRBV12-3/TRBV12-4	NA	NA	TRBJ1-1	TGTGCCAGCAGTTTAGTTTACAGATCAGCTTTCTTT	CASSLVYRSAFF
TRBV9	TRBD2	once	TRBJ2-5	TGTGCCAGCAGCGTAGCCAGGGAGGGGACCCAGTACTTC	CASSVAREGTQYF